The 4 T cell receptor beta chains below were found in one sample sequenced in a study of blood T cell repertoires in COVID-19. Generated by immunoSEQ multiplex PCR, the TCRdb table keeps only in-frame clones and is missing some. The sample carries around 120,000 clones, 70% to 80% recorded once. Sequenced input: peripheral blood. The receptors shown here come from a man in his 70s with acute or convalescent COVID-19.

The chain combines TRBV5-1 with TRBJ2-1, with 7 bases matching TRBD2. The V and J ends lost 5 bases and 2 bases, in that order; junction bases with no gene match: 7. Germline values: CDR1 SGHRS, CDR2 YFSETQ. The CDR3 runs 15 residues. The CDR3 region is CASRWREGPYNEQFF. The CDR3 region has the DNA TGCGCCAGCAGATGGAGGGAGGGCCCCTACAATGAGCAGTTCTTC.

The chain uses TRBV5-1 and TRBJ2-5; D possibly corresponds to TRBD1 (6 bases). The CDR3 extends over 14 amino acids. V lost 2 bases, J lost 0 bases, and 8 bases lay in between. Germline lookup yields CDR1 SGHRS and CDR2 YFSETQ. The CDR3 DNA reads TGCGCCAGCAGCTTTCAGGGGTACCAAGAGACCCAGTACTTC. It specifies CASSFQGYQETQYF.

This clone was seen a few times. This specimen includes other DNA sequences encoding the same CDR3. The rearrangement uses TRBV6-5 and TRBJ1-2; tentative D call: TRBD1 (5 bases). Germline CDR1 and CDR2: MNHEY and SVGAGI. Trimming removed 0 bases at V and 2 bases at J, with 10 bases between. This CDR3 contains 15 residues. The CDR3 reads CASSYSSQENYGYTF. Written as DNA, the CDR3 is TGTGCCAGCAGTTACTCTTCACAGGAGAACTATGGCTACACCTTC.

The chain combines TRBV7-3 with TRBJ1-2, with 7 bases fitting TRBD1. With V trimmed by 1 base and J by 5 bases, 4 bases remained unmatched. Germline V gives CDR1 SGHTA, CDR2 FQGTGA. The CDR3 spans 14 residues. CDR3 sequence (DNA): TGTGCCAGCAGCTTAAGTGGGACAGAATATGGCTACACCTTC. As protein: CASSLSGTEYGYTF.